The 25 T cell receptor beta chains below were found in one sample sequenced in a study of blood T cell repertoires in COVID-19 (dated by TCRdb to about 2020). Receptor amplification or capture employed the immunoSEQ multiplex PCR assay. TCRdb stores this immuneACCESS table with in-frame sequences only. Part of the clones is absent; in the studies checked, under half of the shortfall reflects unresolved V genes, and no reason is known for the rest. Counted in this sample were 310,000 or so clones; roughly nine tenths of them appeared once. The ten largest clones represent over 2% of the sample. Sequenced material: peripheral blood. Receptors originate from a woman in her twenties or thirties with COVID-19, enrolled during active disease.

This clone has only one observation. The CDR3, as DNA: TGTGCCAGCAGCTTGGAACTAGCGGGAGGGCCCGGCCCCGGGGAGCTGTTTTTT. The encoded protein is CASSLELAGGPGPGELFF. The chain carries TRBV5-6 and TRBJ2-2; 13 bases are shared with TRBD2. Looked up from germline, CDR1 is SGHDT and CDR2 is YYEEEE. Losses at the gene ends were 0 bases for V and 6 bases for J; bases not matched to a gene: 8. This CDR3 contains 18 residues.

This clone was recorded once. The CDR3 coding sequence is TGTGCCTGGAGCAAGGGGGTGTACCAAGAGACCCAGTACTTC. It translates to CAWSKGVYQETQYF. The J gene is TRBJ2-5, the V gene TRBV30, with D maybe TRBD1 (6 bases). Deletions cut 3 bases from V and 0 bases from J, with 11 bases between. This CDR3 is built from 14 residues. CDR1 and CDR2 (germline): GTSNPN, SVGIG (reference sequence).

The CDR3 spells CASSRSGSEQFF. As DNA, the CDR3 is TGTGCCAGCAGCCGTAGCGGGAGTGAGCAGTTCTTC. J is TRBJ2-1 and V is TRBV6-5, with 9 nucleotides matching TRBD2. The CDR3 runs to 12 residues. Germline CDR1 and CDR2: MNHEY and SVGAGI. V trimming: 6 bases; J trimming: 9 bases; junction bases outside the gene matches: 3.

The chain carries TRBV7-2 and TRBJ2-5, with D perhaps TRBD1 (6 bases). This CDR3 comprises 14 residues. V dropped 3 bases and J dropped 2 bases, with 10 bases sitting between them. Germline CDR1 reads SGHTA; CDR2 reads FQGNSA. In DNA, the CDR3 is TGTGCCAGCAGCTTCAGGGGCGGGCAAGAGACCCAGTACTTC. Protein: CASSFRGGQETQYF.

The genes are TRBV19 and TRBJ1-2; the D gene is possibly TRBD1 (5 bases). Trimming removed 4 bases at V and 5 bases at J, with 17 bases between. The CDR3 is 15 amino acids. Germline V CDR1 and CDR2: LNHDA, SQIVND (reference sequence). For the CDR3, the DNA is TGTGCCAGTAGTACCGACCCCACAGGTTCTTATGGCTACACCTTC. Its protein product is CASSTDPTGSYGYTF.

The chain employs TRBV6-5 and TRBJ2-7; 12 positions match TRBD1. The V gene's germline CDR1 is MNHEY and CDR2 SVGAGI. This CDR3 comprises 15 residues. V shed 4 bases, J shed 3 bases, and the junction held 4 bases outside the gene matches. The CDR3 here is CASSSRDRGLYEQYF. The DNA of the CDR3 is TGTGCCAGCAGTTCCAGGGACAGGGGGCTCTACGAGCAGTACTTC.

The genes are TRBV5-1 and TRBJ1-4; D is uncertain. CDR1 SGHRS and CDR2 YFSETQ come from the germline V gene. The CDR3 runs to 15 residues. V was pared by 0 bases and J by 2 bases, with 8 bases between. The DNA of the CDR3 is TGCGCCAGCAGCTTGGAACAGCCCACTAATGAAAAACTGTTTTTT. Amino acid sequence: CASSLEQPTNEKLFF.

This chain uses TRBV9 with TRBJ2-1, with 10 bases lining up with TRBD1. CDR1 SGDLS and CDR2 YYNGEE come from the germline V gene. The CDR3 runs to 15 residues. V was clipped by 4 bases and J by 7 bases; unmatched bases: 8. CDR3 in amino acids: CASSPRQGARNEQFF. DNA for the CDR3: TGTGCCAGCAGCCCCCGACAGGGGGCAAGGAATGAGCAGTTCTTC.

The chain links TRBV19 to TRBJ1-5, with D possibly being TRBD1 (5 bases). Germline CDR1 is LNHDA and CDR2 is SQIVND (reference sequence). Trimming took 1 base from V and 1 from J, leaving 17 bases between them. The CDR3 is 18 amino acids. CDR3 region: CASSIGSPGWGSNQPQHF. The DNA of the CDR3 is TGTGCCAGTAGTATAGGTTCTCCAGGGTGGGGAAGCAATCAGCCCCAGCATTTT.

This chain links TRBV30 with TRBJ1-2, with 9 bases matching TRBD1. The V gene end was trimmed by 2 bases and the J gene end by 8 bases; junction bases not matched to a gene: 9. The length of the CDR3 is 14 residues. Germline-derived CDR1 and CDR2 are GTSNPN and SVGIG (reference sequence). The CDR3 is CAWSTQTGGRGYTF. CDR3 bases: TGTGCCTGGAGTACTCAGACAGGGGGTCGGGGCTACACCTTC.

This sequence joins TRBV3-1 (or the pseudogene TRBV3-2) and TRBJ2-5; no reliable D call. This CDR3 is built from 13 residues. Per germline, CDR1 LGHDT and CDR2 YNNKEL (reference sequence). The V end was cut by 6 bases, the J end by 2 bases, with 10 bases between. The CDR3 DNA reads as TGTGCCAGCAGAGCGCCCCTACAAGAGACCCAGTACTTC. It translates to CASRAPLQETQYF.

CDR3 in DNA: TGTGCCATCAGTCCCGCTTATCGGGCCTACGAGCAGTACTTC. It specifies CAISPAYRAYEQYF. The gene calls are TRBV10-3 and TRBJ2-7, with no clear D. Trimming stripped 5 bases from V and 2 bases from J, with 13 bases between. Germline V lookup: CDR1 ENHRY, CDR2 SYGVKD. The CDR3 extends over 14 amino acids.

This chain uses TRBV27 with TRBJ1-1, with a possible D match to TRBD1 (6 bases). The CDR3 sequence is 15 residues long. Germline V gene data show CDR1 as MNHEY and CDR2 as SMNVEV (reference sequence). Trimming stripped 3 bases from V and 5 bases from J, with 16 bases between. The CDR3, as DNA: TGTGCCAGCAGTTTTAGGGGGGGGCTGGGGACTGAAGCTTTCTTT. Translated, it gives CASSFRGGLGTEAFF.

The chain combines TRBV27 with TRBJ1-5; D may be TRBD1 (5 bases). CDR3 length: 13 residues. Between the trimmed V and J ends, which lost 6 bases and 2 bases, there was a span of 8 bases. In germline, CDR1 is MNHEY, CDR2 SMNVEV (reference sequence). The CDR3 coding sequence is TGTGCCAGCAGGGGGCAGGGCAATCAGCCCCAGCATTTT. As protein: CASRGQGNQPQHF.

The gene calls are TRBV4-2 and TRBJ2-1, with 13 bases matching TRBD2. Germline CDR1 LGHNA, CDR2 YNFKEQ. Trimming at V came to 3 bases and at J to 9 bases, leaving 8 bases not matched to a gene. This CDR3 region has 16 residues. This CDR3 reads CASSQGGLAGVVEQFF. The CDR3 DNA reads TGTGCCAGCAGCCAGGGTGGACTAGCGGGAGTCGTTGAGCAGTTCTTC.

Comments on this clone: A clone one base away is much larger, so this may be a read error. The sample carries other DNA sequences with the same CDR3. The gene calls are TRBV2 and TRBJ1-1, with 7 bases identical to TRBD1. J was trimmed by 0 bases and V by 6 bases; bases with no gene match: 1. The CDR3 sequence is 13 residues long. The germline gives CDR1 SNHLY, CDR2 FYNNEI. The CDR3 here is CASRTGLNTEAFF. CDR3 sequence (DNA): TGTGCCAGCAGGACAGGGTTGAACACTGAAGCTTTCTTT.

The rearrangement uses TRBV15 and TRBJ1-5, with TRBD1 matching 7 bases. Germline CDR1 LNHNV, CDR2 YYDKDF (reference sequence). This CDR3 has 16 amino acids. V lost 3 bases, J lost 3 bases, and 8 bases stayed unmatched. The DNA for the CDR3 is TGTGCCACCAGCAGCCGGACTGGGACAGTCAATCAGCCCCAGCATTTT. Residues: CATSSRTGTVNQPQHF.

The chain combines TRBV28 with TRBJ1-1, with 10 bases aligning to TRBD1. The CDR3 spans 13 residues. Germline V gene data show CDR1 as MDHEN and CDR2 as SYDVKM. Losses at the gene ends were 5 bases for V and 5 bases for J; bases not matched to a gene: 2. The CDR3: CASSRTGGTEAFF. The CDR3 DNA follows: TGTGCCAGCAGTAGGACAGGGGGGACTGAAGCTTTCTTT.

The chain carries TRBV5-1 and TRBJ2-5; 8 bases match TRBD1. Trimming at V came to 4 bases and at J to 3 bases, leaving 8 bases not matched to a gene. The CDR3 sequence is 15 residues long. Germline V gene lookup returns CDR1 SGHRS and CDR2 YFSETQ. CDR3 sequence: CASSQGQGREETQYF. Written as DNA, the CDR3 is TGCGCCAGCAGCCAAGGACAGGGCAGGGAAGAGACCCAGTACTTC.

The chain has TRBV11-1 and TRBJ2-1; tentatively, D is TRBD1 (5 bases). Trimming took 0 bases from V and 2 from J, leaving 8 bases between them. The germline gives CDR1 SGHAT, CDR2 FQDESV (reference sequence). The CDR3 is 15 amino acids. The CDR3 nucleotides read TGTGCCAGCAGCTTAGCAGGGGCGACCTACAATGAGCAGTTCTTC. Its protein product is CASSLAGATYNEQFF.

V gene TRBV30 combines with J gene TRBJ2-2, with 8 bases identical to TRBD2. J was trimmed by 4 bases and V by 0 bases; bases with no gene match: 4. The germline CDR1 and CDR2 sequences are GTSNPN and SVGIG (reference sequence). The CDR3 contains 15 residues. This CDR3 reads CAWSVMAGGTGELFF. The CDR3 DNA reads TGTGCCTGGAGTGTAATGGCGGGAGGCACCGGGGAGCTGTTTTTT.

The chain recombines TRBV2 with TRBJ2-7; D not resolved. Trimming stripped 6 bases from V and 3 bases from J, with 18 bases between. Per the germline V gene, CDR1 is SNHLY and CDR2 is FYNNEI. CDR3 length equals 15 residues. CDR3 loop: CASSNRLAEIYEQYF. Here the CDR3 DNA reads TGTGCCAGCAGCAACCGGCTGGCGGAGATCTACGAGCAGTACTTC.

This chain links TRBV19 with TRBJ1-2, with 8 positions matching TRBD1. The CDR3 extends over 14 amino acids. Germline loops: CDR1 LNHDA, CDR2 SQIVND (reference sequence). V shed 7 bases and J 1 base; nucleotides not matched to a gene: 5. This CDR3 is CASKVTGVNYGYTF. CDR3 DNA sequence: TGTGCCAGTAAGGTGACAGGGGTTAACTATGGCTACACCTTC.

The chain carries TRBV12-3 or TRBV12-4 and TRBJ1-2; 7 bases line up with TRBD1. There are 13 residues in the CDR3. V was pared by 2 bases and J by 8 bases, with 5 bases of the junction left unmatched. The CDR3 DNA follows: TGTGCCAGCAGTTTAAGACAGGGACGGGGCTACACCTTC. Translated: CASSLRQGRGYTF.

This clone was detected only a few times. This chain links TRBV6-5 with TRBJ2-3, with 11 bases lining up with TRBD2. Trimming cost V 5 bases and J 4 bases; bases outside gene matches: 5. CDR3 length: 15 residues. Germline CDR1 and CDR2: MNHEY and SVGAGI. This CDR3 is CASSIAGGGADTQYF. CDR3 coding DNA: TGTGCCAGCAGTATAGCGGGAGGGGGCGCAGATACGCAGTATTTT.